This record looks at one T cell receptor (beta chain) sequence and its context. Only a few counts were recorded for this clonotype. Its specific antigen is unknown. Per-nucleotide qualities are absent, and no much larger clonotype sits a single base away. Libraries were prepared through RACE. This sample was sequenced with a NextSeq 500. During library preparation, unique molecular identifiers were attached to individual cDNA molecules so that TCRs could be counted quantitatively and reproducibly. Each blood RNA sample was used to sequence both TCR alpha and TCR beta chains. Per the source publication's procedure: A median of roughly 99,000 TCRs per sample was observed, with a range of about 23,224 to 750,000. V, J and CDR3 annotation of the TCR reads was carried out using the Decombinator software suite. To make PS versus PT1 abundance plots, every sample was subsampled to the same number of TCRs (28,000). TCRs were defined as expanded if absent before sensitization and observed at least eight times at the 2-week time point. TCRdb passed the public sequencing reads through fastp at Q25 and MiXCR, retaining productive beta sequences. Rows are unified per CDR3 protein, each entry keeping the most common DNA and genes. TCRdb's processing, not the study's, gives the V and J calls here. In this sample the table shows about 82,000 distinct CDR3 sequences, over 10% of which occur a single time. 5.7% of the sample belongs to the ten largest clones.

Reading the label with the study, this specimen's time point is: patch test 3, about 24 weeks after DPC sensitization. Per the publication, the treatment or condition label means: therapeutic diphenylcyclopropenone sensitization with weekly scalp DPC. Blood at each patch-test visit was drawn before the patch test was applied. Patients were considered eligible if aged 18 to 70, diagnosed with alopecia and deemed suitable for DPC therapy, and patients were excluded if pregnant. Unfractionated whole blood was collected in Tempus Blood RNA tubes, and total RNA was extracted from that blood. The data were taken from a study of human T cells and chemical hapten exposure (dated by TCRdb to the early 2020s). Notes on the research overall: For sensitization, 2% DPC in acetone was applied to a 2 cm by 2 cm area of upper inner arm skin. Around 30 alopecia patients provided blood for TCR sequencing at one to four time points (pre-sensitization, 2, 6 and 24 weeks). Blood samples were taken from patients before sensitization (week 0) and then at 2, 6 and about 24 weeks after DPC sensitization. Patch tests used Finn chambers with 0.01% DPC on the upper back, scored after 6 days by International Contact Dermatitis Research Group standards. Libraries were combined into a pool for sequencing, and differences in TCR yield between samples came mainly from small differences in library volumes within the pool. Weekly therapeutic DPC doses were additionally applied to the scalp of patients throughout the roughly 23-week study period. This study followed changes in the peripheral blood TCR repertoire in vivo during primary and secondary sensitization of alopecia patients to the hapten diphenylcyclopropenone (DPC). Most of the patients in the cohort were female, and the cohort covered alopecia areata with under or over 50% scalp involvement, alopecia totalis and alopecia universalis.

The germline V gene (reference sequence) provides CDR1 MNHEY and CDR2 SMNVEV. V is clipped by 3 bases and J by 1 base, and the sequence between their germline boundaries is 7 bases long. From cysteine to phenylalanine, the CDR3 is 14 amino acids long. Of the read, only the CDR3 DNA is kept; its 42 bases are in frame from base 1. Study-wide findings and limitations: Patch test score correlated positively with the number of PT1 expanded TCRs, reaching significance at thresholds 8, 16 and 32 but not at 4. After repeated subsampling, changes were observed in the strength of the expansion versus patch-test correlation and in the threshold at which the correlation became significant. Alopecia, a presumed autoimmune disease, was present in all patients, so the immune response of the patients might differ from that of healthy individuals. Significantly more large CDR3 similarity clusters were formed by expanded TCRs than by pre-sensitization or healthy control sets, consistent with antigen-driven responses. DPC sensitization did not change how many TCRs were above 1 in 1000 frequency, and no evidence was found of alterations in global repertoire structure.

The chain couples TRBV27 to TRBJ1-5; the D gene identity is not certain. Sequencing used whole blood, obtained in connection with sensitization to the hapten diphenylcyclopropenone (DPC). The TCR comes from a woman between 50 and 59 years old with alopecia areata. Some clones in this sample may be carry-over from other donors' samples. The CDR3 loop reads CASSFGRSNQPQHF. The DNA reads TGTGCCAGCAGTTTTGGGAGGAGCAATCAGCCCCAGCATTTT.